The 24 T cell receptor beta chains presented below share a single source sample, sequenced in a study of T cells in tumors after PD-1 blockade. The assay was immunoSEQ multiplex PCR, and TCRdb's table has in-frame clones only and misses some. The table includes more than 20,000 clones, around 80% detected once. Sequencing was performed on PBMCs, taken before anti-PD-1 treatment. The receptors shown here come from a human donor with basal cell carcinoma.

This clone was seen only once. Other nucleotide sequences from this sample produce the same CDR3. This chain connects TRBV5-4 to TRBJ2-1, with unresolved D. V was cut by 0 bases and J by 2 bases, with 9 bases left in between. Germline lookup yields CDR1 SGHNT and CDR2 YYREEE (reference sequence). The CDR3 covers 15 residues. The CDR3 is CASSLDQATYNEQFF. CDR3 nucleotide sequence: TGTGCCAGCAGCTTGGACCAGGCCACCTACAATGAGCAGTTCTTC.

By share of the sample, this clone is medium-sized. Other DNA sequences from this sample encode an identical CDR3 as well. V is TRBV2 and J is TRBJ2-1; weak D call: TRBD2 (7 bases). V was pared by 3 bases and J by 0 bases, with 21 bases between. Germline loops: CDR1 SNHLY, CDR2 FYNNEI. This CDR3 contains 19 residues. The CDR3 DNA reads TGTGCCAGCAGTGATGGGGGGGCGGGGGAGGGGAGCTCCTACAATGAGCAGTTCTTC. This sequence encodes CASSDGGAGEGSSYNEQFF.

The chain recombines TRBV4-3 with TRBJ2-3, with 9 positions matching TRBD2. With 2 bases clipped from V and 3 bases from J, the junction kept 6 bases outside the gene matches. This CDR3 is built from 16 residues. Germline V gives CDR1 LGHNA, CDR2 YSLEER. The CDR3 DNA is TGCGCCAGCAGCCAACGGGGCGGGGGGGATACAGATACGCAGTATTTT. Translating it yields CASSQRGGGDTDTQYF.

This chain connects TRBV7-2 to TRBJ2-3, with D hard to call. V was clipped by 3 bases and J by 2 bases, with 9 bases between them. This CDR3 has 14 amino acids. Germline V CDR1 and CDR2: SGHTA, FQGNSA. The CDR3, as DNA: TGTGCCAGCAGCTTTATATTGTCCACAGATACGCAGTATTTT. Its translation is CASSFILSTDTQYF. Filled out from reference TRBV7-2 and TRBJ2-3, the complete variable domain reads GAGVSQSPSNKVTEKGKDVELRCDPISGHTALYWYRQSLGQGLEFLIYFQGNSAPDKSGLPSDRFSAERTGGSVSTLTIQRTQQEDSAVYLCASSFILSTDTQYFGPGTRLTVL.

The sample holds one count of this clone. The chain is built from TRBV21-1 and TRBJ2-3; the tabulated D call, TRBD2, remains unverified against the DNA. TRBV21-1 counts as a pseudogene. CDR3 length: 17 residues. CDR3 protein: CASGGTSGREGTDTQYF. The CDR3 region has the DNA TGTGCCAGCGGAGGGACTAGCGGGAGGGAGGGCACAGATACGCAGTATTTT.

The chain has TRBV2 and TRBJ2-1; 14 positions agree with TRBD2. The junction had 4 bases not matched to a gene; V was cut back by 10 bases and J by 2 bases. Germline V gene data show CDR1 as SNHLY and CDR2 as FYNNEI. CDR3 size: 15 residues. The CDR3 coding sequence is TGTGCCATCGTGACTAGCGGGGGGGCCTACAATGAGCAGTTCTTC. Translating gives CAIVTSGGAYNEQFF.

The chain uses TRBV18 and TRBJ1-2; D gene ambiguous. Deletions cut 3 bases from V and 8 bases from J, with 13 bases between. This CDR3 region has 13 residues. CDR1 is KGHSH and CDR2 is LQKENI in the germline V gene. DNA of the CDR3: TGTGCCAGCTCACCGGCCGGGCAGTCGGGCTACACCTTC. This encodes CASSPAGQSGYTF.

The V call is TRBV2, the J call TRBJ2-3; D possibly corresponds to TRBD1 (5 bases). The CDR3 runs 12 residues. From germline, CDR1 is SNHLY and CDR2 FYNNEI. V was shortened by 7 bases and J by 2 bases, with 7 bases between the two germline ends. The CDR3 reads CASTTVTDTQYF. CDR3 in DNA: TGTGCCAGCACGACAGTCACAGATACGCAGTATTTT.

CDR3 residues: CAWSVPRGAGDEQYF. DNA for the CDR3: TGTGCCTGGAGTGTACCCAGGGGGGCAGGGGACGAGCAGTACTTC. The J gene is TRBJ2-7, the V gene TRBV30, with D possibly matching TRBD1 (7 bases). There are 15 residues in the CDR3. In germline, CDR1 is GTSNPN, CDR2 SVGIG (reference sequence). V lost 0 bases, J lost 5 bases, and 17 bases lay in between.

This chain joins TRBV5-6 and TRBJ1-1, with a tentative D call TRBD1 (5 bases). Germline CDR1 and CDR2: SGHDT and YYEEEE. V lost 3 bases and J lost 0, with 12 bases in between. The CDR3 runs 15 residues. In DNA, the CDR3 is TGTGCCAGCAGCTCCCGACAGCTCATGAACACTGAAGCTTTCTTT. As protein: CASSSRQLMNTEAFF.

The rearrangement links TRBV7-9 to TRBJ1-1, with 7 bases lining up with TRBD1. The V gene's germline CDR1 is SEHNR and CDR2 FQNEAQ (reference sequence). Trimming removed 5 bases from V and 6 bases from J; junction bases left unmatched: 9. The CDR3 has 14 residues. The CDR3 DNA follows: TGTGCCAGCAGCATCGACAGGGCTAGTGCTGAAGCTTTCTTT. Translated, it gives CASSIDRASAEAFF.

This clone was recorded a few times. The chain recombines TRBV28 with TRBJ2-2, with D possibly called TRBD1 or TRBD2 (6 bases each). Germline-derived CDR1 and CDR2 are MDHEN and SYDVKM. The V gene lost 6 bases and the J gene lost 2 bases, with 16 bases spanning the gap. CDR3 size: 16 residues. The CDR3 region is CASRFNLGGNTGELFF. The CDR3 coding sequence is TGTGCCAGCAGATTCAACCTGGGGGGCAACACCGGGGAGCTGTTTTTT. Full variable domain (outside the CDR3, taken from reference TRBV28 and TRBJ2-2): DVKVTQSSRYLVKRTGEKVFLECVQDMDHENMFWYRQDPGLGLRLIYFSYDVKMKEKGDIPEGYSVSREKKERFSLILESASTNQTSMYLCASRFNLGGNTGELFFGEGSRLTVL.

The chain couples TRBV6-6 to TRBJ2-7; 9 positions match TRBD2. CDR1 MNHNY and CDR2 SVGAGI come from the germline V gene (reference sequence). CDR3 length equals 15 residues. V lost 6 bases, J lost 6 bases, and 12 bases stayed unmatched. In DNA, the CDR3 is TGTGCCAGCAGCCCCCTGCGGGAGGGCTTGGGCGAGCAGTACTTC. It encodes CASSPLREGLGEQYF.

The chain combines TRBV6-2 or TRBV6-3 with TRBJ1-2; no definite D call. V was trimmed by 6 bases and J by 7 bases, leaving 12 bases between them. The CDR3 totals 12 residues. The germline V gene has CDR1 MNHEY and CDR2 SVGEGT. CDR3 region: CASSQSSGGYTF. CDR3 DNA: TGTGCCAGCAGCCAAAGTTCCGGTGGCTACACCTTC.

The chain carries TRBV27 and TRBJ2-7; TRBD1 matches 7 bases. The germline CDR1 and CDR2 sequences are MNHEY and SMNVEV (reference sequence). The CDR3 spans 14 residues. The V and J ends lost 5 bases and 2 bases, in that order; junction bases with no gene match: 6. The CDR3 region has the DNA TGTGCCAGCAGTGGCAGGACAGGTGCCTACGAGCAGTACTTC. It codes for CASSGRTGAYEQYF.

The chain links TRBV5-1 to TRBJ2-1, with D hard to call. Looked up from germline, CDR1 is SGHRS and CDR2 is YFSETQ. V gave up 0 bases and J gave up 5 bases, with 6 bases separating them. This CDR3 has 13 amino acids. The CDR3 loop is CASSLGLNNEQFF. In DNA, the CDR3 is TGCGCCAGCAGCTTGGGACTCAACAATGAGCAGTTCTTC.

Comments on this clone: One end of the junction is discordant with germline, which a read error may explain. Other DNA sequences in the sample encode the same CDR3. The rearrangement links TRBV2 to TRBJ2-1; D perhaps matches TRBD2 (7 bases). CDR1 and CDR2 (germline): SNHLY, FYNNEI. This CDR3 is built from 19 residues. CDR3 residues: CPSCDGGAGVGSSYNEQFF. CDR3 in DNA: TGTCCCAGCTGTGATGGGGGGGCGGGGGTGGGGAGCTCCTACAATGAGCAGTTCTTC.

This clone was observed a single time. The V and J genes are TRBV10-3 and TRBJ2-7, with 7 positions matching TRBD1. Looked up from germline, CDR1 is ENHRY and CDR2 is SYGVKD. Germline trimming cut 2 bases from V and 5 bases from J; bases unmatched to any gene: 6. The CDR3 has 14 amino acids. The chain's CDR3 is CAISEDRAVDEQYF. The CDR3 nucleotides are TGTGCCATCAGTGAGGACAGGGCAGTCGACGAGCAGTACTTC.

The rearrangement uses TRBV5-6 and TRBJ1-2; 8 nucleotides match TRBD1. Germline CDR1 reads SGHDT; CDR2 reads YYEEEE. V dropped 1 base and J dropped 6; count of bases not matched to a gene: 5. The CDR3 runs 14 residues. The CDR3 DNA sequence: TGTGCCAGCAGCTTGATGGACAGGGTCGATGGCTACACCTTC. As protein: CASSLMDRVDGYTF. Looking up the rest from reference TRBV5-6 and TRBJ1-2 gives the full variable domain: DAGVTQSPTHLIKTRGQQVTLRCSPKSGHDTVSWYQQALGQGPQFIFQYYEEEERQRGNFPDRFSGHQFPNYSSELNVNALLLGDSALYLCASSLMDRVDGYTFGSGTRLTVV.

The CDR3, as DNA: TGTGCCAGCAGCTTAAGGGCCAGGAGTGAAGCTTTCTTT. This gives the protein CASSLRARSEAFF. The gene calls are TRBV11-3 and TRBJ1-1; D is undetermined. The CDR3 is 13 residues long. Trimming left V 2 bases short and J 7 bases short, with 11 bases between. Per germline, CDR1 SGHNT and CDR2 YENEEA. Looking up the rest from reference TRBV11-3 and TRBJ1-1 gives the full variable domain: EAGVVQSPRYKIIEKKQPVAFWCNPISGHNTLYWYLQNLGQGPELLIRYENEEAVDDSQLPKDRFSAERLKGVDSTLKIQPAELGDSAVYLCASSLRARSEAFFGQGTRLTVV.

The chain combines TRBV18 with TRBJ1-1; 7 positions match TRBD1. The CDR3 covers 15 residues. The germline V gene encodes CDR1 KGHSH and CDR2 LQKENI. V lost 3 bases, J lost 5 bases, and 9 bases stayed unmatched. CDR3 in DNA: TGTGCCAGCTCACCCGGCAGGGGGGAGCGAACTGAAGCTTTCTTT. It translates to CASSPGRGERTEAFF.

This sequence joins TRBV9 and TRBJ1-6; D is uncertain. V was cut by 0 bases and J by 4 bases, with 8 bases left in between. Germline assignment: CDR1 SGDLS and CDR2 YYNGEE. CDR3 length: 15 residues. In nucleotides, the CDR3 is TGTGCCAGCAGCGTAGGTAAAGCATATAATTCACCCCTCCACTTT. Amino acid sequence: CASSVGKAYNSPLHF.

The rearrangement links TRBV19 to TRBJ1-2; TRBD1 is a possible D gene (5 bases). The CDR3 is 14 amino acids. The germline V gene encodes CDR1 LNHDA and CDR2 SQIVND (reference sequence). V shed 3 bases and J shed 8 bases, with 16 bases lying between them. CDR3 protein: CASSIQGPGSGYTF. The CDR3 nucleotides read TGTGCCAGTAGTATCCAGGGCCCGGGGTCGGGCTACACCTTC.

As to this clone: The sample contains more than one DNA sequence encoding this CDR3. V and J are TRBV2 and TRBJ2-1; the match to TRBD2 covers 7 bases. V lost 11 bases and J lost 0; bases outside the gene matches: 22. Germline V gives CDR1 SNHLY, CDR2 FYNNEI. The CDR3 loop spans 19 amino acids. The CDR3 here is CAPSDGWAGEGSSYNEQFF. CDR3 sequence (DNA): TGTGCCCCCAGTGACGGGTGGGCGGGGGAGGGGAGCTCCTACAATGAGCAGTTCTTC.